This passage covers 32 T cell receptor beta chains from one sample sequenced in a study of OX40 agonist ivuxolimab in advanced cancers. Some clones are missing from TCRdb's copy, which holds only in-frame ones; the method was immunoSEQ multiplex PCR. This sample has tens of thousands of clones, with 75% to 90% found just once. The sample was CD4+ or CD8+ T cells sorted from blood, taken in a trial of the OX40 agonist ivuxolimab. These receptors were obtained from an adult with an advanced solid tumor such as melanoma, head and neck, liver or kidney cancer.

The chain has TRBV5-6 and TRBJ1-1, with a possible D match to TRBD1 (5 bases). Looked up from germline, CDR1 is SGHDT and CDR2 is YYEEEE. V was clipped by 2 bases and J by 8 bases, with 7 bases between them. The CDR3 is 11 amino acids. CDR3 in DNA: TGTGCCAGCAGCTTCTCAGGGGAAGCTTTCTTT. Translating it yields CASSFSGEAFF. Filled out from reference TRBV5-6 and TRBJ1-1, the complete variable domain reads DAGVTQSPTHLIKTRGQQVTLRCSPKSGHDTVSWYQQALGQGPQFIFQYYEEEERQRGNFPDRFSGHQFPNYSSELNVNALLLGDSALYLCASSFSGEAFFGQGTRLTVV.

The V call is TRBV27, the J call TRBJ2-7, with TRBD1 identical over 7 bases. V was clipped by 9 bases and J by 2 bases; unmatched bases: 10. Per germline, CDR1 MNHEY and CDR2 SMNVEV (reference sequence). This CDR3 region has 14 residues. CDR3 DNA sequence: TGTGCCAGTTCTGATACAGGGGCGCCCTACGAGCAGTACTTC. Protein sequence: CASSDTGAPYEQYF.

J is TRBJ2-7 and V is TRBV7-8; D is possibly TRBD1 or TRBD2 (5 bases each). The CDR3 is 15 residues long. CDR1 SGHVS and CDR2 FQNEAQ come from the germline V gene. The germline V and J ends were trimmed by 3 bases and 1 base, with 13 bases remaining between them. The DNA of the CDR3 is TGTGCCAGCAGCTTTGACCAGGGAGATTCCTACGAGCAGTACTTC. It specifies CASSFDQGDSYEQYF.

The CDR3 is CASSVGDSGAGELFF. For the CDR3, the DNA is TGTGCCAGCAGCGTAGGTGATAGCGGGGCCGGGGAGCTGTTTTTT. The chain employs TRBV9 and TRBJ2-2; 8 bases match TRBD2. With 0 bases clipped from V and 6 bases from J, the junction kept 4 bases outside the gene matches. CDR3 length equals 15 residues. CDR1 and CDR2 (germline): SGDLS, YYNGEE. Together with reference TRBV9 and TRBJ2-2, the CDR3 gives the full variable domain: DSGVTQTPKHLITATGQRVTLRCSPRSGDLSVYWYQQSLDQGLQFLIQYYNGEERAKGNILERFSAQQFPDLHSELNLSSLELGDSALYFCASSVGDSGAGELFFGEGSRLTVL.

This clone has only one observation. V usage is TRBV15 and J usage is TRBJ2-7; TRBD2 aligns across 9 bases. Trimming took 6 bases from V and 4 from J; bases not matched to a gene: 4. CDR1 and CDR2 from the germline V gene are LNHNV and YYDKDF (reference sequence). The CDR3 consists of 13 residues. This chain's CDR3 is CATRGSGSYEQYF. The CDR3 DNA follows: TGTGCCACCAGAGGTAGCGGGAGTTACGAGCAGTACTTC.

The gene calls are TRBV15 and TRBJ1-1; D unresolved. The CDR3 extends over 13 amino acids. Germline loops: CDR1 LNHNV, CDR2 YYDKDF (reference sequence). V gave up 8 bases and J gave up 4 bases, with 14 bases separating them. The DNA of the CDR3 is TGTGCCACCGAAGATGCCGGGCTCACTGAAGCTTTCTTT. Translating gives CATEDAGLTEAFF.

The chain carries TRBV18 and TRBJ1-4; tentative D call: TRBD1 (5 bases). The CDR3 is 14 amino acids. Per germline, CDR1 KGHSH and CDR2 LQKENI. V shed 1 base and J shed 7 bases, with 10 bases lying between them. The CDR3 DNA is TGTGCCAGCTCACCACGGGGCGGAGGTGAAAAACTGTTTTTT. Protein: CASSPRGGGEKLFF. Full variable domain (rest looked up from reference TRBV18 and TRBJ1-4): NAGVMQNPRHLVRRRGQEARLRCSPMKGHSHVYWYRQLPEEGLKFMVYLQKENIIDESGMPKERFSAEFPKEGPSILRIQQVVRGDSAAYFCASSPRGGGEKLFFGSGTQLSVL.

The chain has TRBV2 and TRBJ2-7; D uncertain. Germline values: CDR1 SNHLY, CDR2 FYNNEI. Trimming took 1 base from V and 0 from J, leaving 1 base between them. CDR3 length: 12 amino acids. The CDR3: CASSEGSYEQYF. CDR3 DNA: TGTGCCAGCAGTGAAGGCTCCTACGAGCAGTACTTC.

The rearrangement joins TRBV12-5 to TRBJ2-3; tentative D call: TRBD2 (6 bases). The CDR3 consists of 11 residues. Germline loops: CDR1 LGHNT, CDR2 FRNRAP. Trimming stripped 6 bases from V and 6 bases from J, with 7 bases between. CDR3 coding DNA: TGTGCTAGTGGCCGGGGGGATACGCAGTATTTT. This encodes CASGRGDTQYF.

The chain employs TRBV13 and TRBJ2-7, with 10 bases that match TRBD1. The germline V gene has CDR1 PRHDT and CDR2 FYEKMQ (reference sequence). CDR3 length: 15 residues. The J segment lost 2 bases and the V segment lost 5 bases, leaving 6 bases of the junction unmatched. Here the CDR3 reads CASSLFGQGAYEQYF. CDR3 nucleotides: TGTGCCAGCAGCCTATTTGGACAGGGGGCCTACGAGCAGTACTTC.

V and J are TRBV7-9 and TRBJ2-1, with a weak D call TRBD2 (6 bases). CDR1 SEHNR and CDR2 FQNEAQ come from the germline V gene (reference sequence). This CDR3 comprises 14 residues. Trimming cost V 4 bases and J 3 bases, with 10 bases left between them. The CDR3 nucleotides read TGTGCCAGCAGCTCGGGACTCCTCTACAATGAGCAGTTCTTC. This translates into CASSSGLLYNEQFF.

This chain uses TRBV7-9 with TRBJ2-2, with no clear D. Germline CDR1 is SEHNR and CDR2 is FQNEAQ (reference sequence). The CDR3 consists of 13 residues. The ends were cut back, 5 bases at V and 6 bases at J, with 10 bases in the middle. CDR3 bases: TGTGCCAGCAGCCGAAACCGGGCCGGGGAGCTGTTTTTT. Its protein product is CASSRNRAGELFF. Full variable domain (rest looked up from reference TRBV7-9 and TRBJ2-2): DTGVSQNPRHKITKRGQNVTFRCDPISEHNRLYWYRQTLGQGPEFLTYFQNEAQLEKSRLLSDRFSAERPKGSFSTLEIQRTEQGDSAMYLCASSRNRAGELFFGEGSRLTVL.

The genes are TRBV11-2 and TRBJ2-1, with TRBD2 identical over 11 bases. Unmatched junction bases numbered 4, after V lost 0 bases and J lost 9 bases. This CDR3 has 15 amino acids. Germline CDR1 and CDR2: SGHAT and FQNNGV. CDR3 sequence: CASSLDGLAGSEQFF. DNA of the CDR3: TGTGCCAGCAGCTTAGATGGACTAGCGGGTAGTGAGCAGTTCTTC. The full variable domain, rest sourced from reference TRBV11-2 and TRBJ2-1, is EAGVAQSPRYKIIEKRQSVAFWCNPISGHATLYWYQQILGQGPKLLIQFQNNGVVDDSQLPKDRFSAERLKGVDSTLKIQPAKLEDSAVYLCASSLDGLAGSEQFFGPGTRLTVL.

The CDR3 DNA is TGCGCCAGCAGCTTGGGTCCCTACACCGGGGAGCTGTTTTTT. Protein sequence: CASSLGPYTGELFF. This chain links TRBV5-1 with TRBJ2-2; unclear D gene. Deletions cut 0 bases from V and 3 bases from J, with 6 bases between. This CDR3 spans 14 amino acids. Germline values: CDR1 SGHRS, CDR2 YFSETQ.

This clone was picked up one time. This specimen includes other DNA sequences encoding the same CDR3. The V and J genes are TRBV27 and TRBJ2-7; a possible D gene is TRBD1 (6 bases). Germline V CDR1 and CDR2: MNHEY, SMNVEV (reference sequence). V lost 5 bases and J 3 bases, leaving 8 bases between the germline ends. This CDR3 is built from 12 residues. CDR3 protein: CASSPQGYEQYF. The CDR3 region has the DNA TGTGCCAGCAGTCCACAGGGCTACGAGCAGTACTTC.

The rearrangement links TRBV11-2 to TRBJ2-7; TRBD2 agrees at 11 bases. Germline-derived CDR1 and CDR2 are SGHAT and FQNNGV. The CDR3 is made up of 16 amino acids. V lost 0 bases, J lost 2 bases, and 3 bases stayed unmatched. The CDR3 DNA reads TGTGCCAGCAGCTTAGATGGGGGACTAGCGGCCTACGAGCAGTACTTC. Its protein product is CASSLDGGLAAYEQYF.

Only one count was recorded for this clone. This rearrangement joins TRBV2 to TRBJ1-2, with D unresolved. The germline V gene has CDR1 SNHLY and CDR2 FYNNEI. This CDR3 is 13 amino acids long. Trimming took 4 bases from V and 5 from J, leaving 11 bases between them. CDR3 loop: CASSGRGWYGYTF. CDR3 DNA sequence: TGTGCCAGCAGTGGGCGAGGGTGGTATGGCTACACCTTC.

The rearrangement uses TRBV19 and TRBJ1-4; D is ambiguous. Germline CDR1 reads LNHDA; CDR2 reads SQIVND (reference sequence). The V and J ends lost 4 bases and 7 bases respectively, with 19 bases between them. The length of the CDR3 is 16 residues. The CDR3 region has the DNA TGTGCCAGTAGTAATACAAACAACGGGGAGAGTGAAAAACTGTTTTTT. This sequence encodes CASSNTNNGESEKLFF.

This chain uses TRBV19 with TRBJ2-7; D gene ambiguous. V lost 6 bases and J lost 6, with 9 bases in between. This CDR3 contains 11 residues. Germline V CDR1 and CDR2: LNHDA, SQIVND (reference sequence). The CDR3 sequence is CASRAGPEQYF. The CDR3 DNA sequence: TGTGCCAGTAGGGCCGGGCCCGAGCAGTACTTC.

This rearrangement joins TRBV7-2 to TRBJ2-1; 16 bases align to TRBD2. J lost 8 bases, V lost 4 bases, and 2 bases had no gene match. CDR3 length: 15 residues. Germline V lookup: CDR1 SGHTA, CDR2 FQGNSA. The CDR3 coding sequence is TGTGCCAGCAGCTCGGGACTAGCGGGAGGGTATGAGCAGTTCTTC. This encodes CASSSGLAGGYEQFF.

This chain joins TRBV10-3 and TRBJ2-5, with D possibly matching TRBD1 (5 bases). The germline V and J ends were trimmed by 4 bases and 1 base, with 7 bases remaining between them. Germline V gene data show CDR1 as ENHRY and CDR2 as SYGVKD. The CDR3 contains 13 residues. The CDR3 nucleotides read TGTGCCATCAGTGGACAGTTCCAAGAGACCCAGTACTTC. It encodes CAISGQFQETQYF.

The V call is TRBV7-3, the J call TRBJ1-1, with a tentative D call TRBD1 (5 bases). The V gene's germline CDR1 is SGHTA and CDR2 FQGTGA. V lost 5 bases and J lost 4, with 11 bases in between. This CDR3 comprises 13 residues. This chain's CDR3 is CASSPDRATEAFF. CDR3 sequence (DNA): TGTGCCAGCAGCCCTGACAGAGCCACTGAAGCTTTCTTT.

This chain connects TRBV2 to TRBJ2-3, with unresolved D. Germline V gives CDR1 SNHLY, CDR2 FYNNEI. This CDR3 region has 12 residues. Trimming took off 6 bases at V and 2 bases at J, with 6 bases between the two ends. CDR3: CASRADTDTQYF. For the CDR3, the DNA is TGTGCCAGCAGGGCGGACACAGATACGCAGTATTTT.

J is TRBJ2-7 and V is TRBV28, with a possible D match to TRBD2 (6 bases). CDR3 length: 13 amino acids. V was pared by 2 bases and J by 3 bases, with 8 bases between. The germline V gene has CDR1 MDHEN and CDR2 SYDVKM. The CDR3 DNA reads TGTGCCAGCAGTTTAGTAGCGGACTACGAGCAGTACTTC. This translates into CASSLVADYEQYF.

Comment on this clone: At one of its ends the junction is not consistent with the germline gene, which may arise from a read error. CDR3 coding DNA: TGTGCCATCCCGGGACTCCGTACCGGGGAGCCGTTTTTT. Amino acid sequence: CAIPGLRTGEPFF. The rearrangement joins TRBV10-3 to TRBJ2-2, with D maybe TRBD2 (6 bases). Germline loops: CDR1 ENHRY, CDR2 SYGVKD. CDR3 size: 13 residues.

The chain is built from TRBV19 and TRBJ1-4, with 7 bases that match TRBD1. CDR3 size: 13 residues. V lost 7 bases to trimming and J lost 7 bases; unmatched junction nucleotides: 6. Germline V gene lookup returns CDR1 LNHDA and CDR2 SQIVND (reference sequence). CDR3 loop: CASNRGSTEKLFF. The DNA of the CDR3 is TGTGCCAGTAACAGGGGAAGTACTGAAAAACTGTTTTTT. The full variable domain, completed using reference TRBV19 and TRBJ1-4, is DGGITQSPKYLFRKEGQNVTLSCEQNLNHDAMYWYRQDPGQGLRLIYYSQIVNDFQKGDIAEGYSVSREKKESFPLTVTSAQKNPTAFYLCASNRGSTEKLFFGSGTQLSVL.

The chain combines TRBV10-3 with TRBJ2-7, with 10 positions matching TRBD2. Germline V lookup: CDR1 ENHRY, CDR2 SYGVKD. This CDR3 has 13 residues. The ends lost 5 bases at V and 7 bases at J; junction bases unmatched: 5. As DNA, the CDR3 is TGTGCCATCAGTACTAGCGGGACAATAGAGCAGTACTTC. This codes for CAISTSGTIEQYF.

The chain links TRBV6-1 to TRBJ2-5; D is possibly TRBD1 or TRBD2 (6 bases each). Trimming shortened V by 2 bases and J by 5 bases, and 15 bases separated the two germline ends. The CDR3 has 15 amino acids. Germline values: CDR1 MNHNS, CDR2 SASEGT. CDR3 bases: TGTGCCAGCAGTGAACTGTGGGGGGCGGGGGAGACCCAGTACTTC. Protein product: CASSELWGAGETQYF.

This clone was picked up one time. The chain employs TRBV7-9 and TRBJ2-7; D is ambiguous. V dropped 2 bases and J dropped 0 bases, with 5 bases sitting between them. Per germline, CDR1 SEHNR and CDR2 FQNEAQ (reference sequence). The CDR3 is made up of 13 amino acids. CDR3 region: CASSLSSSYEQYF. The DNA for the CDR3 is TGTGCCAGCAGCTTAAGCAGCTCCTACGAGCAGTACTTC.

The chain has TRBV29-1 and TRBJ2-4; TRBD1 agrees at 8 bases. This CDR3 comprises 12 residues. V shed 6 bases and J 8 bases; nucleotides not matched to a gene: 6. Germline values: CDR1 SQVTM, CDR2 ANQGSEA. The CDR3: CSVAGGWDIQYF. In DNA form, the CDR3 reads TGCAGCGTGGCAGGGGGCTGGGACATTCAGTACTTC.

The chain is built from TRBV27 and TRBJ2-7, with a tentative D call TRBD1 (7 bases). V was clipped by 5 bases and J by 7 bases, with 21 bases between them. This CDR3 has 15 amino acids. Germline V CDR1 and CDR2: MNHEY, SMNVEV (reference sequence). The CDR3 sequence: CASSPPRRGLEEQYF. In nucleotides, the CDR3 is TGTGCCAGCAGTCCGCCTAGGAGGGGGCTGGAAGAGCAGTACTTC.

CDR3 sequence (DNA): TGTGCCAGCACAGGGGGAAGAACCTACGAGCAGTACTTC. This translates into CASTGGRTYEQYF. The J gene is TRBJ2-7, the V gene TRBV27; TRBD1 matches 7 bases. V lost 7 bases, J lost 2 bases, and 5 bases stayed unmatched. The length of the CDR3 is 13 residues. In germline, CDR1 is MNHEY, CDR2 SMNVEV (reference sequence).